These 18 T cell receptor beta chains originate from one sample sequenced in a study of shared clonotypes between healthy human individuals. CD45RO-negative, CCR7-positively selected cells formed the naive CD8 fraction, excluding terminally differentiated effector memory CD45RA+ cells. Some clones are missing from TCRdb's copy, which holds only in-frame ones; the method was immunoSEQ multiplex PCR. The top ten clones hold less than 1.5% of a sample with about 1,900,000 clones, roughly 94% of them seen once. The sequenced sample was naive CD8+ T cells sorted from blood. Source of these receptors: a man aged 18 to 30 in good health.

The chain links TRBV10-3 to TRBJ2-5; 11 bases fit TRBD2. The CDR3 sequence is 16 residues long. Germline V CDR1 and CDR2: ENHRY, SYGVKD. V was clipped by 3 bases and J by 3 bases; unmatched bases: 6. CDR3 bases: TGTGCCATCAGTGACTTGGGACTAGCGGCCGAAGAGACCCAGTACTTC. Its protein is CAISDLGLAAEETQYF.

The chain recombines TRBV14 with TRBJ2-7; 9 nucleotides align to TRBD1. The CDR3 is 15 residues long. J lost 2 bases, V lost 5 bases, and 7 bases had no gene match. Germline CDR1 reads SGHDN; CDR2 reads FVKESK. The chain's CDR3 is CASSWGQGGAYEQYF. In DNA form, the CDR3 reads TGTGCCAGCAGCTGGGGACAGGGTGGGGCCTACGAGCAGTACTTC. Full variable domain (remainder filled in from reference TRBV14 and TRBJ2-7): EAGVTQFPSHSVIEKGQTVTLRCDPISGHDNLYWYRRVMGKEIKFLLHFVKESKQDESGMPNNRFLAERTGGTYSTLKVQPAELEDSGVYFCASSWGQGGAYEQYFGPGTRLTVT.

The rearrangement links TRBV28 to TRBJ2-3; D remains ambiguous. Between the trimmed V and J ends, which lost 5 bases and 6 bases, there was a span of 18 bases. Germline CDR1 reads MDHEN; CDR2 reads SYDVKM. CDR3 length: 15 residues. CDR3 in DNA: TGTGCCAGCAGTCCTAGGGTTACCGACGCCGATACGCAGTATTTT. The encoded protein is CASSPRVTDADTQYF.

This clone showed up just once. The genes are TRBV6-6 and TRBJ1-2, with no clear D. CDR1 is MNHNY and CDR2 is SVGAGI in the germline V gene (reference sequence). V was pared by 2 bases and J by 11 bases, with 12 bases between. The CDR3 sequence is 12 residues long. The CDR3 region is CASSYPDPSYTF. CDR3 nucleotide sequence: TGTGCCAGCAGTTACCCGGACCCTTCTTACACCTTC.

V gene TRBV9 combines with J gene TRBJ1-2; D is uncertain. CDR3 length: 15 amino acids. Between the trimmed V and J ends, which lost 1 base and 2 bases, there was a span of 12 bases. Per germline, CDR1 SGDLS and CDR2 YYNGEE. The CDR3 reads CASSVSTRLNYGYTF. The CDR3 DNA sequence: TGTGCCAGCAGCGTATCAACCCGCTTAAACTATGGCTACACCTTC.

This rearrangement joins TRBV19 to TRBJ2-7; D is perhaps TRBD1 (6 bases). CDR1 is LNHDA, CDR2 SQIVND, per germline (reference sequence). Trimming took 1 base from V and 3 from J, leaving 16 bases between them. The length of the CDR3 is 16 residues. The chain's CDR3 is CASSIGGLAGDYEQYF. Here the CDR3 DNA reads TGTGCCAGTAGTATAGGTGGCTTGGCAGGGGACTACGAGCAGTACTTC. Full variable domain (rest looked up from reference TRBV19 and TRBJ2-7): DGGITQSPKYLFRKEGQNVTLSCEQNLNHDAMYWYRQDPGQGLRLIYYSQIVNDFQKGDIAEGYSVSREKKESFPLTVTSAQKNPTAFYLCASSIGGLAGDYEQYFGPGTRLTVT.

The genes are TRBV4-1 and TRBJ2-1; 8 bases align to TRBD2. From germline, CDR1 is MGHRA and CDR2 YSYEKL. The CDR3 extends over 14 amino acids. Trimming removed 0 bases from V and 9 bases from J; junction bases left unmatched: 4. This CDR3 is CASSQEGGGSEQFF. CDR3 nucleotides: TGCGCCAGCAGCCAAGAGGGCGGGGGGTCTGAGCAGTTCTTC.

The chain has TRBV19 and TRBJ1-5; D call uncertain. The ends were cut back, 3 bases at V and 2 bases at J, with 8 bases in the middle. Germline V CDR1 and CDR2: LNHDA, SQIVND (reference sequence). The CDR3 is 14 residues long. This CDR3 is CASSIFQGNQPQHF. CDR3 nucleotide sequence: TGTGCCAGTAGTATTTTCCAGGGCAATCAGCCCCAGCATTTT.

This chain links TRBV7-9 with TRBJ1-1; D gene unclear. V was shortened by 1 base and J by 1 base, with 7 bases between the two germline ends. CDR3 length: 14 residues. Germline lookup yields CDR1 SEHNR and CDR2 FQNEAQ (reference sequence). The CDR3 loop reads CASSLVEGNTEAFF. The CDR3 DNA sequence: TGTGCCAGCAGCTTAGTGGAGGGGAACACTGAAGCTTTCTTT.

This chain uses TRBV5-6 with TRBJ2-3, with D perhaps being TRBD1 or TRBD2 (5 bases each). The CDR3 loop spans 16 amino acids. The germline V gene has CDR1 SGHDT and CDR2 YYEEEE. Trimming left V 4 bases short and J 3 bases short, with 18 bases between. The CDR3, as DNA: TGTGCCAGCAGCCCTCCGGGACCCGTGATAACAGATACGCAGTATTTT. It codes for CASSPPGPVITDTQYF.

The chain recombines TRBV5-1 with TRBJ2-5, with 13 bases matching TRBD2. Germline loops: CDR1 SGHRS, CDR2 YFSETQ. V dropped 5 bases and J dropped 4; count of bases not matched to a gene: 8. The CDR3 contains 16 residues. The CDR3 here is CASRSGLAGSGETQYF. The CDR3, as DNA: TGCGCCAGCAGATCGGGACTAGCGGGAAGTGGAGAGACCCAGTACTTC.

V usage is TRBV27 and J usage is TRBJ2-1; 8 bases map to TRBD2. In germline, CDR1 is MNHEY, CDR2 SMNVEV (reference sequence). This CDR3 contains 14 residues. V shed 9 bases, J shed 7 bases, and the junction held 11 bases outside the gene matches. CDR3 sequence reads: CASEGGGLSNEQFF. CDR3 nucleotide sequence: TGTGCCAGTGAAGGCGGGGGGCTAAGTAATGAGCAGTTCTTC.

This clone was found a few times. The chain recombines TRBV2 with TRBJ1-6, with a tentative D call TRBD1 (5 bases). Between the trimmed V and J ends, which lost 4 bases and 14 bases, there was a span of 9 bases. CDR1 is SNHLY and CDR2 is FYNNEI in the germline V gene. The CDR3 has 11 amino acids. The CDR3 DNA reads as TGTGCCAGCAGTGGGGGGGGTGCCCTCCACTTT. As protein: CASSGGGALHF. The variable domain in full, completed from reference TRBV2 and TRBJ1-6, reads EPEVTQTPSHQVTQMGQEVILRCVPISNHLYFYWYRQILGQKVEFLVSFYNNEISEKSEIFDDQFSVERPDGSNFTLKIRSTKLEDSAMYFCASSGGGALHFGNGTRLTVT.

This sequence joins TRBV27 and TRBJ2-7; 10 bases are a match to TRBD2. Germline V gives CDR1 MNHEY, CDR2 SMNVEV (reference sequence). The J segment lost 7 bases and the V segment lost 1 base, leaving 7 bases of the junction unmatched. This CDR3 has 15 amino acids. The CDR3 loop reads CASSLFLAGGGEQYF. The CDR3 bases are TGTGCCAGCAGTTTATTTTTAGCGGGAGGAGGTGAGCAGTACTTC.

The gene calls are TRBV10-1 and TRBJ2-7; D gene unclear. The ends were cut back, 4 bases at V and 2 bases at J, with 12 bases in the middle. The CDR3 is made up of 14 amino acids. Germline V gives CDR1 WNHNN, CDR2 SYGVQD (reference sequence). CDR3 sequence (DNA): TGCGCCAGCAGTGCCGGGCCGATGGCCTACGAGCAGTACTTC. Residues: CASSAGPMAYEQYF.

V gene TRBV19 combines with J gene TRBJ1-5, with 9 bases that match TRBD1. Germline lookup yields CDR1 LNHDA and CDR2 SQIVND (reference sequence). There are 16 residues in the CDR3. With 4 bases clipped from V and 7 bases from J, the junction kept 11 bases outside the gene matches. The CDR3 nucleotides are TGTGCCAGTAGTACGGAAACAGGGGGCTGGGTCCAGCCCCAGCATTTT. This sequence encodes CASSTETGGWVQPQHF.

This clone was recorded once. The gene calls are TRBV5-1 and TRBJ2-3; D possibly corresponds to TRBD1 (5 bases). Germline V lookup: CDR1 SGHRS, CDR2 YFSETQ. The V gene lost 0 bases and the J gene lost 3 bases, with 8 bases spanning the gap. This CDR3 contains 14 residues. The CDR3 DNA reads TGCGCCAGCAGCTTGGGGGGCCAAACAGATACGCAGTATTTT. Translation gives CASSLGGQTDTQYF.

The gene calls are TRBV7-8 and TRBJ1-6; weak D call: TRBD1 (5 bases). V was clipped by 4 bases and J by 0 bases, with 13 bases between them. The CDR3 is made up of 17 amino acids. The V gene's germline CDR1 is SGHVS and CDR2 FQNEAQ. CDR3 residues: CASSYDGGDSYNSPLHF. CDR3 bases: TGTGCCAGCAGCTATGATGGGGGGGACTCCTATAATTCACCCCTCCACTTT.